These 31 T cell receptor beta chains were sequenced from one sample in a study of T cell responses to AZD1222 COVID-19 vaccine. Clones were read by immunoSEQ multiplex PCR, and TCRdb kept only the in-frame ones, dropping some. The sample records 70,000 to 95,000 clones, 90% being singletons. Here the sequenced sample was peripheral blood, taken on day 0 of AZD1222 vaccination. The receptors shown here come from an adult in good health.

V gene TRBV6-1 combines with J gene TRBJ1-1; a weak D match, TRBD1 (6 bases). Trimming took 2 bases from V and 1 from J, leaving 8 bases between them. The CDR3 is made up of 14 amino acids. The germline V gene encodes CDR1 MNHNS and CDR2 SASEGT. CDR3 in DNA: TGTGCCAGCAGTGAACGGGGGGCGAACACTGAAGCTTTCTTT. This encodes CASSERGANTEAFF.

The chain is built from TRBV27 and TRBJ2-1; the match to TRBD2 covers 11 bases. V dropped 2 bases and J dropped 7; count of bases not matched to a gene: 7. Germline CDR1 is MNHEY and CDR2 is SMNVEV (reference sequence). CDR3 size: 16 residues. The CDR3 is CASSLGTSGVGNEQFF. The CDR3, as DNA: TGTGCCAGCAGTTTAGGGACTAGCGGAGTTGGTAATGAGCAGTTCTTC.

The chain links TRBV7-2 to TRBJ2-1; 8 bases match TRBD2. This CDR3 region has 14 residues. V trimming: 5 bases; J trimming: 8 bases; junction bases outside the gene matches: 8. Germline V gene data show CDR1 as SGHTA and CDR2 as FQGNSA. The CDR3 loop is CASSPGTRADEQFF. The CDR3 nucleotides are TGTGCCAGCAGCCCCGGGACTAGAGCGGATGAGCAGTTCTTC.

CDR3 protein: CASSISGNTEAFF. In DNA, the CDR3 is TGTGCCAGCAGTATCAGTGGGAACACTGAAGCTTTCTTT. The chain joins TRBV11-2 to TRBJ1-1; D uncertain. V was cut by 6 bases and J by 1 base, with 9 bases left in between. This CDR3 has 13 amino acids. Germline lookup yields CDR1 SGHAT and CDR2 FQNNGV.

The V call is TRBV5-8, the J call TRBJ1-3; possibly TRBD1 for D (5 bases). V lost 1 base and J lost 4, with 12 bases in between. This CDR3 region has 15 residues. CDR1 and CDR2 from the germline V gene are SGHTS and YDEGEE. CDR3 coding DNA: TGTGCCAGCAGCTTGTGGGGCCGAGGGGGAAACACCATATATTTT. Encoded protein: CASSLWGRGGNTIYF.

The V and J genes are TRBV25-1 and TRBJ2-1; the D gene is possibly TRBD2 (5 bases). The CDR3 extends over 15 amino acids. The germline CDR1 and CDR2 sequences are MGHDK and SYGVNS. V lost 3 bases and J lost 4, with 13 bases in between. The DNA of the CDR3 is TGTGCCAGCAGTGACTTAACGGGGAGATACAATGAGCAGTTCTTC. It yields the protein CASSDLTGRYNEQFF.

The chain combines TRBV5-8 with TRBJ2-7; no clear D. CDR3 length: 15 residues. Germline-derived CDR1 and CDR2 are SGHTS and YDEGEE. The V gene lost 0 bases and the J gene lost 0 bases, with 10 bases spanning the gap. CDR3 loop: CASSLGYSPSYEQYF. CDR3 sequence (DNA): TGTGCCAGCAGCTTGGGTTACAGCCCCTCCTACGAGCAGTACTTC.

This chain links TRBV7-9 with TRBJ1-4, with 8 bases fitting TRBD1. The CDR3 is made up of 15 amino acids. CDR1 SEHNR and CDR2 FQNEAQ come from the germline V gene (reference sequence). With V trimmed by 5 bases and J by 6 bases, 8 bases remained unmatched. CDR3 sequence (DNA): TGTGCCAGCAGCGGGTTACAGGGGGTTGATGAAAAACTGTTTTTT. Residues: CASSGLQGVDEKLFF.

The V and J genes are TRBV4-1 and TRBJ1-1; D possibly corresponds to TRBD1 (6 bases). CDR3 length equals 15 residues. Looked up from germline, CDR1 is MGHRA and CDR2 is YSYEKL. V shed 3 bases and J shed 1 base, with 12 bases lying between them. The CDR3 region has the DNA TGCGCCAGCAGCCAGCTAGACAGGCCGAACACTGAAGCTTTCTTT. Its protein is CASSQLDRPNTEAFF.

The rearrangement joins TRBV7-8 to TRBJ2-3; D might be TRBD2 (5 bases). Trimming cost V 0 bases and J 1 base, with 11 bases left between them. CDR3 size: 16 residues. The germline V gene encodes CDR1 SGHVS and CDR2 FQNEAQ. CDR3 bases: TGTGCCAGCAGCTTAGCCAACGGGGATCGCACAGATACGCAGTATTTT. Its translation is CASSLANGDRTDTQYF.

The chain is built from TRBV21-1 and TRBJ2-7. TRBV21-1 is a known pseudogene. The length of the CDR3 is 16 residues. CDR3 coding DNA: TGTGCCACCGAACCGACGTCTGGCGTTATCGCCTACGAGCAGTACTTC. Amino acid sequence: CATEPTSGVIAYEQYF.

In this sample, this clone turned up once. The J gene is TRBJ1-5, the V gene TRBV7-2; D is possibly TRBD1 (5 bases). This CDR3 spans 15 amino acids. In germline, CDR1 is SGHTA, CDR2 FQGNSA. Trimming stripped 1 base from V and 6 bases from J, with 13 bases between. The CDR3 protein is CASSLGGTSGQPQHF. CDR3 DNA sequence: TGTGCCAGCAGCTTAGGGGGGACTTCTGGTCAGCCCCAGCATTTT.

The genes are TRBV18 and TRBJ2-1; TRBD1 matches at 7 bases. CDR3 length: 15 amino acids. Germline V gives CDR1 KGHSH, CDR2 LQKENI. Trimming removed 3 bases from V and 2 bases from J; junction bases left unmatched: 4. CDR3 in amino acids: CASSPTGPTYNEQFF. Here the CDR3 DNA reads TGTGCCAGCTCACCGACAGGGCCCACCTACAATGAGCAGTTCTTC.

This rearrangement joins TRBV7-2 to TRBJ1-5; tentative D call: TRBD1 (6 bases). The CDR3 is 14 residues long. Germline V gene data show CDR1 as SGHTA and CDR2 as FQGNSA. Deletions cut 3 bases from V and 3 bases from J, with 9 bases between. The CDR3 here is CASSFYRDNQPQHF. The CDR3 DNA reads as TGTGCCAGCAGCTTTTACAGGGACAATCAGCCCCAGCATTTT. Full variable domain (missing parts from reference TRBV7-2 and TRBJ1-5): GAGVSQSPSNKVTEKGKDVELRCDPISGHTALYWYRQSLGQGLEFLIYFQGNSAPDKSGLPSDRFSAERTGGSVSTLTIQRTQQEDSAVYLCASSFYRDNQPQHFGDGTRLSIL.

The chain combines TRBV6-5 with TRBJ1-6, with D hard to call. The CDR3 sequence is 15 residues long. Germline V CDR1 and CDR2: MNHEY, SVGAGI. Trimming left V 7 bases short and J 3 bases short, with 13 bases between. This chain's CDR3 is CASNPDGGYNSPLHF. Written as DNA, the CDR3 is TGTGCCAGCAACCCTGACGGAGGCTATAATTCACCCCTCCACTTT.

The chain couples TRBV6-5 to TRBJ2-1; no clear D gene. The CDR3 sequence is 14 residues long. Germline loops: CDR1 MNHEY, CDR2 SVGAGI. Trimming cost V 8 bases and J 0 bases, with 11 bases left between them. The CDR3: CASYRASSYNEQFF. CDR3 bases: TGTGCCAGCTATAGGGCTAGCTCCTACAATGAGCAGTTCTTC.

The CDR3 region has the DNA TGTGCCAGTAGGACGGACGGATACAATGAGCAGTTCTTC. Translating it yields CASRTDGYNEQFF. This chain links TRBV19 with TRBJ2-1; D not certain. This CDR3 comprises 13 residues. Germline V gene sequence: CDR1 LNHDA, CDR2 SQIVND (reference sequence). Trimming took 6 bases from V and 4 from J, leaving 10 bases between them.

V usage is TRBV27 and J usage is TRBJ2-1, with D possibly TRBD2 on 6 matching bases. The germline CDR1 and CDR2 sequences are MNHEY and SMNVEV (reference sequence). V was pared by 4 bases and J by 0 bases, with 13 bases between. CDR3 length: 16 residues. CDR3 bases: TGTGCCAGCAGTTACCTGCGGGGATACTCCTACAATGAGCAGTTCTTC. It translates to CASSYLRGYSYNEQFF.

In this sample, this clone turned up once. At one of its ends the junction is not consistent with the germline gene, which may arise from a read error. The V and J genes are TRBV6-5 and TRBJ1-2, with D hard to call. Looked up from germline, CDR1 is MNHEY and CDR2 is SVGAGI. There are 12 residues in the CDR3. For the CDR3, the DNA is TGTGCCAGCAGTTTATCTCAAGCAGAGCCCAACTTC. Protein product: CASSLSQAEPNF.

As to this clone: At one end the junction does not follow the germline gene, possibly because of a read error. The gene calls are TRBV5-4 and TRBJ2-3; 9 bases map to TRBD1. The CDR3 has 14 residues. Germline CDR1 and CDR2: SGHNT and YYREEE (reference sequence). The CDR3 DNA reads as TGTGCCAGCAGCCCCGGACAGGGGACAGATGCGCAGTATTTT. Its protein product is CASSPGQGTDAQYF.

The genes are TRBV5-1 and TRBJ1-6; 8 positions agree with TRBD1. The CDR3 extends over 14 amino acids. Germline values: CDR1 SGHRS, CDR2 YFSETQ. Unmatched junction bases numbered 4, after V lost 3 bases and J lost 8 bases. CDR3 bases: TGCGCCAGCAGCTCCGGACAGGGCGATTCACCCCTCCACTTT. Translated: CASSSGQGDSPLHF.

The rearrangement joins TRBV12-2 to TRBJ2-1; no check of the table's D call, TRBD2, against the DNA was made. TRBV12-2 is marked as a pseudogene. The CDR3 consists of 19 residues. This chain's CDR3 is CASRLGGSTSKIVYNEQFF. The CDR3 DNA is TGTGCAAGTCGCTTGGGTGGGAGTACATCAAAAATCGTGTACAATGAGCAGTTCTTC.

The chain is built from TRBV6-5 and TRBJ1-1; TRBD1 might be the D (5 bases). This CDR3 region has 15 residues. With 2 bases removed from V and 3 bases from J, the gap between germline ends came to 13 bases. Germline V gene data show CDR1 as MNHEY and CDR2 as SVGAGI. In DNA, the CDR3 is TGTGCCAGCAGTTACGGAAATCAGGGTGACACTGAAGCTTTCTTT. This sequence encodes CASSYGNQGDTEAFF.

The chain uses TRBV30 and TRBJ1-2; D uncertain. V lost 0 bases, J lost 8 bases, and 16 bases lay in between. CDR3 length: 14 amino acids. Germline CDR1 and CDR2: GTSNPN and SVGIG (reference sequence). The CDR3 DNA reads TGTGCCTGGAGTGTAACCCCTGGCCTTAGCGGCTACACCTTC. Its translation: CAWSVTPGLSGYTF.

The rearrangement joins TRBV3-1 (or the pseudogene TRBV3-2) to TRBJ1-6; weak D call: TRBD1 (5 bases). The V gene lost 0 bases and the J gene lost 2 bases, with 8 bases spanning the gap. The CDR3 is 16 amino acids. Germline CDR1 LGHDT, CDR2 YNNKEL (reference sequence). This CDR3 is CASSQDGTAYNSPLHF. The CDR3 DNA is TGTGCCAGCAGCCAAGATGGGACGGCCTATAATTCACCCCTCCACTTT.

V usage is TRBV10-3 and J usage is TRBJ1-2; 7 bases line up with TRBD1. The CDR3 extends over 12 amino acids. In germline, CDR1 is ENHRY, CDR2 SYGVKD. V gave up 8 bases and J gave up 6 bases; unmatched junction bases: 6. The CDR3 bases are TGTGCCATCGCAGGGGGTACTAATGGCTACACCTTC. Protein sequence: CAIAGGTNGYTF.

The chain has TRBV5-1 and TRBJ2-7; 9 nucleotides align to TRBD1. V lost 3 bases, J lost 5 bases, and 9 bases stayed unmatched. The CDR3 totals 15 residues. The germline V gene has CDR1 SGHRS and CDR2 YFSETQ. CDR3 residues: CASSSLGGQGDEQYF. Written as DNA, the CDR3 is TGCGCCAGCAGCTCGCTGGGGGGACAGGGAGACGAGCAGTACTTC.

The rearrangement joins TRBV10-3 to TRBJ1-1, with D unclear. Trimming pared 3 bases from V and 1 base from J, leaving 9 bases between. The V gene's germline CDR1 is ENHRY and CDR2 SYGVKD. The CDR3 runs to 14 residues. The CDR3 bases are TGTGCCATCAGTGAATGGGAGGAGAACACTGAAGCTTTCTTT. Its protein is CAISEWEENTEAFF.

The CDR3 here is CASTPGHGSSYEQYF. The CDR3 bases are TGTGCCAGCACCCCGGGCCACGGGAGCTCCTACGAGCAGTACTTC. The chain combines TRBV5-6 with TRBJ2-7, with D possibly being TRBD2 (6 bases). This CDR3 spans 15 amino acids. Germline CDR1 reads SGHDT; CDR2 reads YYEEEE. Trimming shortened V by 6 bases and J by 0 bases, and 16 bases separated the two germline ends.

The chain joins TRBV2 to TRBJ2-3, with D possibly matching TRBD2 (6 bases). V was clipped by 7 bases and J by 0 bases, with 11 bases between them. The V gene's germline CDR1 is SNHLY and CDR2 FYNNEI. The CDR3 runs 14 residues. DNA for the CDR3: TGTGCCAGCAAACCGGGACTGAGCACAGATACGCAGTATTTT. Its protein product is CASKPGLSTDTQYF.

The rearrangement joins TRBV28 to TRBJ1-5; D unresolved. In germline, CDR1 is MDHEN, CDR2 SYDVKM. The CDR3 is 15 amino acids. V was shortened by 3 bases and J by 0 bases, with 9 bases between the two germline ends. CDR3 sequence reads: CASSLMGNSNQPQHF. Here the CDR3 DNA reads TGTGCCAGCAGTTTGATGGGAAATAGCAATCAGCCCCAGCATTTT.